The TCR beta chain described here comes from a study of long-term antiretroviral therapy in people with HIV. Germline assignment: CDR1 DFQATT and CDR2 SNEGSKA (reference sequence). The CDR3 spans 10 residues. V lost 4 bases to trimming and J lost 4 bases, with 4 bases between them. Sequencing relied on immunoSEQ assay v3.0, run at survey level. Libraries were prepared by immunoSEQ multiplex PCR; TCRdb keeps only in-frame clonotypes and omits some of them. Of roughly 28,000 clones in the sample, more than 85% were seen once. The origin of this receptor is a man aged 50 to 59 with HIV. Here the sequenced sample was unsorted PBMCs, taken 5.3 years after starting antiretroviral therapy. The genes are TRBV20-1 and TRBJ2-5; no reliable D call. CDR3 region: CSANIETQYF. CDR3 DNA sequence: TGCAGTGCTAATATAGAGACCCAGTACTTC.